Listed below are T cell receptor beta chains from one sample, sequenced in a study of T cells in Graves' hyperthyroidism and ophthalmopathy. TCRdb re-derived calls from the multiplex PCR reads in MiXCR, one entry per CDR3 protein. The table shows a few hundred thousand distinct CDR3 sequences, with roughly 15% occurring only once. Sequenced: blood. Every receptor here comes from a woman between 45 and 65 years old with Graves' hyperthyroidism that later progressed to Graves' ophthalmopathy. Each CDR3 is given with its conserved first and last residue. A D gene is named only where the DNA matches it firmly. Rows may omit the clone size; those that give it use once, few, many or a size class.

v_call: TRBV20-1
clone_size: few
j_call: TRBJ2-2
d_call: TRBD1
cdr3_nt: TGCAGTGCAAGACAGGGGGCGCGGACCGGGGAGCTGTTTTTT
cdr3_aa: CSARQGARTGELFF

v_call: TRBV6-1
clone_size: many
j_call: TRBJ1-1
d_call: .
cdr3_nt: TGTGCCAGCACCGGCCAGGGTGTAGCTTTCTTT
cdr3_aa: CASTGQGVAFF

v_call: TRBV20-1
clone_size: few
j_call: TRBJ1-1
d_call: .
cdr3_nt: TGCAGTGCAAGAGAGGTTTTGAACACTGAAGCTTTCTTT
cdr3_aa: CSAREVLNTEAFF

v_call: TRBV20-1
clone_size: .
j_call: TRBJ2-3
d_call: .
cdr3_nt: TGCAGCGCCGGGGGGCGGACAGATACGCAGTATTTT
cdr3_aa: CSAGGRTDTQYF

v_call: TRBV7-9
clone_size: .
j_call: TRBJ2-1
d_call: TRBD1
cdr3_nt: TGTGCCAACAGCAGGACAGGGGGCTCGTCTAATGAGCAGTTCTTC
cdr3_aa: CANSRTGGSSNEQFF

v_call: TRBV6-1
clone_size: .
j_call: TRBJ2-1
d_call: TRBD2
cdr3_nt: TGTGCCAGCACAGGTAGCGGGAGAACCTACAATGAGCAGTTCTTC
cdr3_aa: CASTGSGRTYNEQFF

v_call: TRBV12-3/TRBV12-4
clone_size: many
j_call: TRBJ1-2
d_call: TRBD1
cdr3_nt: TGTGCCAGCAGTCCGGGACAGGGTCGATCTTATGGCTACACCTTC
cdr3_aa: CASSPGQGRSYGYTF

v_call: TRBV10-3
clone_size: few
j_call: TRBJ1-6
d_call: .
cdr3_nt: TGTGCCATCAGTGTAGGGCAGGCACTCCACTTT
cdr3_aa: CAISVGQALHF

v_call: TRBV20-1
clone_size: many
j_call: TRBJ2-7
d_call: .
cdr3_nt: TGCAGTGCTGGGGACTCCCCCTACGAGCAGTACTTC
cdr3_aa: CSAGDSPYEQYF

v_call: TRBV7-9
clone_size: .
j_call: TRBJ1-5
d_call: .
cdr3_nt: TGTGCCAGCAGCTTTACAGGGAACCAGCCCCAGCATTTT
cdr3_aa: CASSFTGNQPQHF

v_call: TRBV20-1
clone_size: many
j_call: TRBJ2-7
d_call: TRBD2
cdr3_nt: TGCAGTGCTAGAGAGGGGCGCGGGAGCGCTAACGAGCAGTACTTC
cdr3_aa: CSAREGRGSANEQYF

v_call: TRBV20-1
clone_size: many
j_call: TRBJ1-1
d_call: .
cdr3_nt: TGCAGTGCCTTCCGATTTGGGGTGAACACTGAAGCTTTCTTT
cdr3_aa: CSAFRFGVNTEAFF

v_call: TRBV24-1
clone_size: .
j_call: TRBJ1-1
d_call: TRBD1
cdr3_nt: TGTGCCACCAGTGACCATCGGACAGGCGACACTGAAGCTTTCTTT
cdr3_aa: CATSDHRTGDTEAFF

v_call: TRBV3-1
clone_size: many
j_call: TRBJ2-1
d_call: .
cdr3_nt: TGTGCCAGCAGCCGAGTAGGAGGCCACAATGAGCAGTTCTTC
cdr3_aa: CASSRVGGHNEQFF

v_call: TRBV20-1
clone_size: few
j_call: TRBJ2-3
d_call: TRBD2
cdr3_nt: TGCAGTGCTACCGCCCGACTAGCGGGAGGAGGGCTAAGCACAGATACGCAGTATTTT
cdr3_aa: CSATARLAGGGLSTDTQYF

v_call: TRBV18
clone_size: .
j_call: TRBJ1-1
d_call: .
cdr3_nt: TGTGCCAGCTCACCTCCCCGAACGCTGATGAACACTGAAGCTTTCTTT
cdr3_aa: CASSPPRTLMNTEAFF

v_call: TRBV27
clone_size: .
j_call: TRBJ2-7
d_call: TRBD1
cdr3_nt: TGTGCCAGCAGTTTAGGGACAGCCTACTCCTACGAGCAGTACTTC
cdr3_aa: CASSLGTAYSYEQYF

v_call: TRBV29-1
clone_size: many
j_call: TRBJ2-5
d_call: TRBD1
cdr3_nt: TGCAGCGTTACAGGACAGGGTAGTCTAGAGACCCAGTACTTC
cdr3_aa: CSVTGQGSLETQYF

v_call: TRBV20-1
clone_size: many
j_call: TRBJ2-3
d_call: TRBD2
cdr3_nt: TGCAGTGCTAGTAACTTGCGGGAGGGAGGAGATACGCAGTATTTT
cdr3_aa: CSASNLREGGDTQYF

v_call: TRBV7-9
clone_size: many
j_call: TRBJ1-1
d_call: .
cdr3_nt: TGTGCCAGCAGCTTAAGTGAGGGCCTGAACACTGAAGCTTTCTTT
cdr3_aa: CASSLSEGLNTEAFF

v_call: TRBV7-9
clone_size: many
j_call: TRBJ2-7
d_call: TRBD2
cdr3_nt: TGTGCCAGCAGCAACCGGATCGGACTAGCGGGAGGTGATGAGCAGTACTTC
cdr3_aa: CASSNRIGLAGGDEQYF

v_call: TRBV11-2
clone_size: .
j_call: TRBJ2-1
d_call: TRBD1
cdr3_nt: TGTGCCAGCAGCTTAAGGGGACAGGCTTGGAATGAGCAGTTCTTC
cdr3_aa: CASSLRGQAWNEQFF

v_call: TRBV6-1
clone_size: many
j_call: TRBJ1-2
d_call: .
cdr3_nt: TGTGCCAGCAGGGCGAGGGACGGACGCTACACCTTC
cdr3_aa: CASRARDGRYTF

v_call: TRBV28
clone_size: many
j_call: TRBJ2-4
d_call: .
cdr3_nt: TGTGCCAGCAGTTTGGGGGGGCATGCCAAAAACATTCAGTACTTC
cdr3_aa: CASSLGGHAKNIQYF

v_call: TRBV9
clone_size: few
j_call: TRBJ1-1
d_call: .
cdr3_nt: TGTGCCAGCAGCGTAGGGGTCTCAGGCACTGAAGCTTTCTTT
cdr3_aa: CASSVGVSGTEAFF

v_call: TRBV18
clone_size: many
j_call: TRBJ2-7
d_call: TRBD1
cdr3_nt: TGTGCCAGCTCACTTCGGACAGGACCCTACGAGCAGTACTTC
cdr3_aa: CASSLRTGPYEQYF

v_call: TRBV6-2/TRBV6-3
clone_size: many
j_call: TRBJ2-7
d_call: TRBD2
cdr3_nt: TGTGCCAGCGCCCTAGCGGGAGGGACCCTTTATAACGAGCAGTACTTC
cdr3_aa: CASALAGGTLYNEQYF

v_call: TRBV14
clone_size: many
j_call: TRBJ2-1
d_call: .
cdr3_nt: TGTGCCAGCAGCCAGGGACGCCCCTCCTACAATGAGCAGTTCTTC
cdr3_aa: CASSQGRPSYNEQFF

v_call: TRBV9
clone_size: few
j_call: TRBJ2-5
d_call: .
cdr3_nt: TGTGCCAGCAGCGTAGTGGGGCAGGACCAAGAGACCCAGTACTTC
cdr3_aa: CASSVVGQDQETQYF

v_call: TRBV28
clone_size: many
j_call: TRBJ1-5
d_call: .
cdr3_nt: TGTGCCAGCAGTTTATGGAATCAGCCCCAGCATTTT
cdr3_aa: CASSLWNQPQHF

v_call: TRBV5-6
clone_size: .
j_call: TRBJ2-4
d_call: .
cdr3_nt: TGTGCCAGCAGCTTGCTCGGGGTCGGCAAAAACATTCAGTACTTC
cdr3_aa: CASSLLGVGKNIQYF

v_call: TRBV3-1
clone_size: many
j_call: TRBJ2-7
d_call: .
cdr3_nt: TGTGCCAGCAGCCGCAGCGGCCTAAGCAACGAGCAGTACTTC
cdr3_aa: CASSRSGLSNEQYF

v_call: TRBV24-1
clone_size: many
j_call: TRBJ2-2
d_call: TRBD2
cdr3_nt: TGTGCCACCAGTGTTCCTCCGGGACTAGCGGGAGCGGTCGACACCGGGGAGCTGTTTTTT
cdr3_aa: CATSVPPGLAGAVDTGELFF

v_call: TRBV7-9
clone_size: few
j_call: TRBJ2-3
d_call: TRBD2
cdr3_nt: TGTGCCAGCAGCTTAGGATTTGGGGGCCGGTCTAGCGGGAGGAACCCAGATACGCAGTATTTT
cdr3_aa: CASSLGFGGRSSGRNPDTQYF

v_call: TRBV5-8
clone_size: few
j_call: TRBJ2-2
d_call: TRBD2
cdr3_nt: TGTGCCAGCAGCTTGCGGACTAGCGGGAACACCGGGGAGCTGTTTTTT
cdr3_aa: CASSLRTSGNTGELFF

v_call: TRBV6-1
clone_size: many
j_call: TRBJ2-7
d_call: .
cdr3_nt: TGTGCCAGTTCCGTCTGGAGGCAGGGTACCTACGAGCAGTACTTC
cdr3_aa: CASSVWRQGTYEQYF

v_call: TRBV11-3
clone_size: many
j_call: TRBJ2-3
d_call: .
cdr3_nt: TGTGCCAGCAGTTCCACCGTGGTTGGTACGCAGTATTTT
cdr3_aa: CASSSTVVGTQYF

v_call: TRBV25-1
clone_size: few
j_call: TRBJ2-6
d_call: .
cdr3_nt: TGTGCCAGCCTGGGTTCGGGCTCTGGGGCCAACGTCCTGACTTTC
cdr3_aa: CASLGSGSGANVLTF

v_call: TRBV5-1
clone_size: many
j_call: TRBJ2-2
d_call: TRBD2
cdr3_nt: TGCGCCAGCAGCCTCCCGCCTCGGACTAGCGGAGAAAGCAACACCGGGGAGCTGTTTTTT
cdr3_aa: CASSLPPRTSGESNTGELFF

v_call: TRBV28
clone_size: many
j_call: TRBJ1-2
d_call: .
cdr3_nt: TGTGCCAGCAGTTTATACCCCAACTCCGCTAACTATGGCTACACCTTC
cdr3_aa: CASSLYPNSANYGYTF